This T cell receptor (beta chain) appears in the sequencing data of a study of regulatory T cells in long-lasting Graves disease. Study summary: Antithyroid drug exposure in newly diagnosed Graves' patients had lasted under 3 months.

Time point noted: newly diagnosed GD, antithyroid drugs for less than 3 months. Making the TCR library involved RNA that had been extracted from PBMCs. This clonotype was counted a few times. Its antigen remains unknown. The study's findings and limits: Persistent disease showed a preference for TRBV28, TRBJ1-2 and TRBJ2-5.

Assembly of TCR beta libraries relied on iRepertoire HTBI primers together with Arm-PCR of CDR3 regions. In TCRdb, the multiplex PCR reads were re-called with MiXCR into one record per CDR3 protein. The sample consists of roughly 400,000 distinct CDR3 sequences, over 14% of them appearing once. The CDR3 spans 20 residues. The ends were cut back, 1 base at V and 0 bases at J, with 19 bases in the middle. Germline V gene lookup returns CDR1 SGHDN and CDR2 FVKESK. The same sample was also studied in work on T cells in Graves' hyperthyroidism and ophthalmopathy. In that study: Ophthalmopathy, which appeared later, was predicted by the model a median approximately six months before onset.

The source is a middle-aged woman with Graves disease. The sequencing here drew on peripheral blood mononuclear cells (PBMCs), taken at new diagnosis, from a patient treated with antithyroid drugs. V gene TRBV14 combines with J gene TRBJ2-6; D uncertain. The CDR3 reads CASSQAPGRSSHSGANVLTF. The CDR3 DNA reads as TGTGCCAGCAGCCAAGCCCCCGGACGGTCGTCCCACTCTGGGGCCAACGTCCTGACTTTC.